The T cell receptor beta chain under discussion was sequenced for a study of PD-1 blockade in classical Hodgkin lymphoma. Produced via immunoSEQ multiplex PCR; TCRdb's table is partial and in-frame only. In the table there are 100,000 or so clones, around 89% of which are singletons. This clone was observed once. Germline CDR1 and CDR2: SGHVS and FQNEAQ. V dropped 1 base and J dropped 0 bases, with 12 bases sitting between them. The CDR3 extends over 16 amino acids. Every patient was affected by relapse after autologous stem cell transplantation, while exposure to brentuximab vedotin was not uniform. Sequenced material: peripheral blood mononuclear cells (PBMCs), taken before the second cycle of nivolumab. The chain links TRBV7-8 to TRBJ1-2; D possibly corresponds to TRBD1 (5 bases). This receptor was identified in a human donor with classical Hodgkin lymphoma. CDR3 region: CASSLDLGGANYGYTF. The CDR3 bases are TGTGCCAGCAGCTTAGACCTCGGGGGGGCTAACTATGGCTACACCTTC.